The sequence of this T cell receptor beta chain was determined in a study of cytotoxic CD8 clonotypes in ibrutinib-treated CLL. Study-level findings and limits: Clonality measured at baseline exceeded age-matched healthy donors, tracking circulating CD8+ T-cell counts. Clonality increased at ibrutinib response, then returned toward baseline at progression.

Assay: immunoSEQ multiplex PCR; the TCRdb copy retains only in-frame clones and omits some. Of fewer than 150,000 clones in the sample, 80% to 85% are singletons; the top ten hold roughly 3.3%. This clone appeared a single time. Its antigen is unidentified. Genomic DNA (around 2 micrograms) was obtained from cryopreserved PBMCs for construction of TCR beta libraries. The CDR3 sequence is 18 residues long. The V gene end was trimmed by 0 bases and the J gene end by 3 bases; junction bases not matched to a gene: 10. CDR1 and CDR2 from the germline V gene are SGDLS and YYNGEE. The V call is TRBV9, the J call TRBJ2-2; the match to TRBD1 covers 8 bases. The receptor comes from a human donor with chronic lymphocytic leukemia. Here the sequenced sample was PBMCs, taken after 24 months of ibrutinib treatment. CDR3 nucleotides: TGTGCCAGCAGCGTAGCCCTTGTGACAGGGGTTCACACCGGGGAGCTGTTTTTT. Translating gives CASSVALVTGVHTGELFF.